The 22 T cell receptor beta chains below all came from one sample that was sequenced in a study of shared clonotypes between healthy human individuals. Cells designated naive CD8 were CD45RO-negative and were positively selected for CCR7, with terminally differentiated effector memory CD45RA+ cells excluded. The assay was immunoSEQ multiplex PCR, and TCRdb's table has in-frame clones only and misses some. The sample has under 700,000 clones, 85% to 95% seen once; the top ten hold approximately 0.12%. Material: naive CD8+ T cells sorted from blood. The receptors originated from a woman in her 30s in good health.

The gene calls are TRBV4-1 and TRBJ2-1; tentatively, D is TRBD2 (5 bases). The CDR3 consists of 14 residues. Trimming pared 4 bases from V and 10 bases from J, leaving 17 bases between. CDR1 and CDR2 from the germline V gene are MGHRA and YSYEKL. The CDR3 nucleotides are TGCGCCAGCAGCCGGCTACTAGACCTAGGGGAGCAGTTCTTC. Protein: CASSRLLDLGEQFF.

This rearrangement joins TRBV25-1 to TRBJ2-1; weak D call: TRBD2 (5 bases). The CDR3 length is 16 residues. CDR1 is MGHDK, CDR2 SYGVNS, per germline. V was clipped by 3 bases and J by 0 bases, with 12 bases between them. CDR3 residues: CASSDRGRSSYNEQFF. The DNA of the CDR3 is TGTGCCAGCAGTGATCGGGGTAGGAGCTCCTACAATGAGCAGTTCTTC. Full variable domain (rest looked up from reference TRBV25-1 and TRBJ2-1): EADIYQTPRYLVIGTGKKITLECSQTMGHDKMYWYQQDPGMELHLIHYSYGVNSTEKGDLSSESTVSRIRTEHFPLTLESARPSHTSQYLCASSDRGRSSYNEQFFGPGTRLTVL.

In its sample, this clone was seen a few times. The same CDR3 also results from other DNA sequences found in this sample. The rearrangement links TRBV5-6 to TRBJ1-5; D perhaps matches TRBD1 (5 bases). The V end was cut by 0 bases, the J end by 4 bases, with 8 bases between. The CDR3 length is 14 residues. CDR1 SGHDT and CDR2 YYEEEE come from the germline V gene. This CDR3 reads CASSLAGGNQPQHF. In nucleotides, the CDR3 is TGTGCCAGCAGCTTGGCCGGGGGAAATCAGCCCCAGCATTTT.

V usage is TRBV5-1 and J usage is TRBJ2-5; 7 bases are shared with TRBD1. The germline CDR1 and CDR2 sequences are SGHRS and YFSETQ. The length of the CDR3 is 14 residues. J lost 2 bases, V lost 4 bases, and 5 bases had no gene match. The CDR3 loop reads CASSKGQEQETQYF. The CDR3 DNA reads as TGCGCCAGCAGCAAAGGACAGGAGCAAGAGACCCAGTACTTC.

The chain employs TRBV29-1 and TRBJ2-1; 9 bases fit TRBD2. Per the germline V gene, CDR1 is SQVTM and CDR2 is ANQGSEA. With V trimmed by 3 bases and J by 3 bases, 3 bases remained unmatched. This CDR3 has 14 amino acids. As DNA, the CDR3 is TGCAGCGTTGAGCGACTAGCGGACTACAATGAGCAGTTCTTC. As protein: CSVERLADYNEQFF.

The J gene is TRBJ2-1, the V gene TRBV2, with a possible D match to TRBD2 (5 bases). V lost 4 bases and J lost 5, with 15 bases in between. Germline V gene sequence: CDR1 SNHLY, CDR2 FYNNEI. The CDR3 is 15 amino acids. The CDR3 here is CASSGRPERNNEQFF. In DNA form, the CDR3 reads TGTGCCAGCAGTGGGAGGCCCGAACGGAACAATGAGCAGTTCTTC.

The rearrangement uses TRBV2 and TRBJ2-1, with no clear D. This CDR3 is 11 amino acids long. The V gene lost 8 bases and the J gene lost 8 bases, with 10 bases spanning the gap. Per germline, CDR1 SNHLY and CDR2 FYNNEI. The CDR3: CASGKVDEQFF. CDR3 bases: TGTGCCAGCGGGAAAGTAGATGAGCAGTTCTTC.

About this clone: Other DNA sequences from this sample encode an identical CDR3 as well. The chain carries TRBV19 and TRBJ1-1; D is undetermined. The germline V and J ends were trimmed by 3 bases and 1 base, with 6 bases remaining between them. This CDR3 has 13 residues. Germline V gene sequence: CDR1 LNHDA, CDR2 SQIVND (reference sequence). CDR3 bases: TGTGCCAGTAGTATTACGGAGAACACTGAAGCTTTCTTT. It specifies CASSITENTEAFF.

V gene TRBV28 combines with J gene TRBJ2-7; D gene uncertain. V lost 3 bases and J lost 2, with 11 bases in between. Per germline, CDR1 MDHEN and CDR2 SYDVKM. This CDR3 has 14 residues. The CDR3 DNA reads TGTGCCAGCAGTTTTCTTGCGGAGACCTACGAGCAGTACTTC. Translating it yields CASSFLAETYEQYF.

The rearrangement links TRBV15 to TRBJ2-7, with TRBD1 matching over 9 bases. The CDR3 sequence is 16 residues long. V lost 1 base, J lost 5 bases, and 9 bases stayed unmatched. Germline values: CDR1 LNHNV, CDR2 YYDKDF (reference sequence). This chain's CDR3 is CATSRAPGTGRHEQYF. The CDR3 DNA follows: TGTGCCACCAGCAGAGCCCCCGGGACAGGGAGACACGAGCAGTACTTC. The complete variable domain, with remaining parts taken from reference TRBV15 and TRBJ2-7, reads DAMVIQNPRYQVTQFGKPVTLSCSQTLNHNVMYWYQQKSSQAPKLLFHYYDKDFNNEADTPDNFQSRRPNTSFCFLDIRSPGLGDTAMYLCATSRAPGTGRHEQYFGPGTRLTVT.

A single count supports this clone. The chain has TRBV5-6 and TRBJ1-1; TRBD1 agrees at 7 bases. Germline V CDR1 and CDR2: SGHDT, YYEEEE. The V gene end was trimmed by 3 bases and the J gene end by 4 bases; junction bases not matched to a gene: 12. This CDR3 has 16 residues. The CDR3, as DNA: TGTGCCAGCAGCTCGCTCACAGGGGCCAGGGGCACTGAAGCTTTCTTT. This sequence encodes CASSSLTGARGTEAFF.

The CDR3 DNA sequence: TGCAGCGTTCATGGCGAGGGATTAACTGAAGCTTTCTTT. It specifies CSVHGEGLTEAFF. The rearrangement joins TRBV29-1 to TRBJ1-1, with D unresolved. Between the trimmed V and J ends, which lost 5 bases and 5 bases, there was a span of 15 bases. CDR3 length equals 13 residues. Germline V gene lookup returns CDR1 SQVTM and CDR2 ANQGSEA.

The rearrangement links TRBV12-5 to TRBJ1-1; D is possibly TRBD1 (5 bases). This CDR3 spans 17 amino acids. Germline CDR1 and CDR2: LGHNT and FRNRAP. V lost 1 base to trimming and J lost 0 bases, with 15 bases between them. CDR3 coding DNA: TGTGCTAGTGGTTTGGACCCTCCGACAGATTTGAACACTGAAGCTTTCTTT. It translates to CASGLDPPTDLNTEAFF.

J is TRBJ2-7 and V is TRBV27; TRBD1 aligns across 8 bases. The CDR3 covers 16 residues. The germline V gene encodes CDR1 MNHEY and CDR2 SMNVEV (reference sequence). After removal of 5 bases from V and 2 bases from J, the junction contained 11 bases not matched to a gene. CDR3 nucleotide sequence: TGTGCCAGCAGTATCCTAAAACCGACAGGGGCCTACGAGCAGTACTTC. Its translation: CASSILKPTGAYEQYF.

The gene calls are TRBV14 and TRBJ1-3; no clear D gene. Germline loops: CDR1 SGHDN, CDR2 FVKESK. The CDR3 sequence is 18 residues long. With 5 bases removed from V and 0 bases from J, the gap between germline ends came to 20 bases. As DNA, the CDR3 is TGTGCCAGCAGCGAGAAAGAGTGGAGGATCTCCTCTGGAAACACCATATATTTT. Protein sequence: CASSEKEWRISSGNTIYF.

The CDR3 loop reads CSAKDTQYF. The CDR3 DNA follows: TGCAGTGCTAAAGATACGCAGTATTTT. J is TRBJ2-3 and V is TRBV20-1; no reliable D call. The CDR3 is 9 amino acids. V was trimmed by 4 bases and J by 5 bases, leaving 1 base between them. Germline V gene lookup returns CDR1 DFQATT and CDR2 SNEGSKA (reference sequence).

V is TRBV9 and J is TRBJ1-2, with D perhaps matching TRBD1 (5 bases). With 0 bases removed from V and 8 bases from J, the gap between germline ends came to 17 bases. Germline assignment: CDR1 SGDLS and CDR2 YYNGEE. The CDR3 is 15 amino acids. The CDR3 loop reads CASSVEPGRLRGYTF. The CDR3 DNA reads as TGTGCCAGCAGCGTAGAGCCGGGACGGCTTCGGGGCTACACCTTC.

The chain couples TRBV7-8 to TRBJ2-5; a possible D gene is TRBD2 (6 bases). Germline V gene sequence: CDR1 SGHVS, CDR2 FQNEAQ. V was pared by 5 bases and J by 5 bases, with 18 bases between. The CDR3 runs to 15 residues. The CDR3 spells CASSQLTSYRETQYF. CDR3 sequence (DNA): TGTGCCAGCAGCCAGCTTACTAGCTACAGGGAGACCCAGTACTTC.

This chain links TRBV7-8 with TRBJ1-1, with D tentatively TRBD1 (6 bases). Germline V gives CDR1 SGHVS, CDR2 FQNEAQ. The CDR3 loop spans 13 amino acids. V lost 4 bases and J 2 bases, leaving 8 bases between the germline ends. The CDR3 sequence is CASSWTVNTEAFF. In DNA, the CDR3 is TGTGCCAGCAGCTGGACAGTAAACACTGAAGCTTTCTTT.

The chain links TRBV30 to TRBJ2-7; 10 positions agree with TRBD1. V lost 2 bases and J lost 4; bases outside the gene matches: 8. CDR1 GTSNPN and CDR2 SVGIG come from the germline V gene (reference sequence). This CDR3 region has 15 residues. In nucleotides, the CDR3 is TGTGCCTGGAGTCCCGACAGGGGGCGGTGGTACGAGCAGTACTTC. Its protein is CAWSPDRGRWYEQYF.

The V call is TRBV2, the J call TRBJ1-3, with D possibly TRBD1 on 6 matching bases. CDR1 SNHLY and CDR2 FYNNEI come from the germline V gene. Trimming removed 5 bases at V and 0 bases at J, with 14 bases between. CDR3 size: 16 residues. The CDR3 here is CASSPSTGLSGNTIYF. Written as DNA, the CDR3 is TGTGCCAGCAGTCCCTCGACAGGCCTCTCTGGAAACACCATATATTTT.

This clone was found a few times. DNA of the CDR3: TGCAGCGTTGAGGCAGGACTAGCTAACTATGGCTACACCTTC. It yields the protein CSVEAGLANYGYTF. V usage is TRBV29-1 and J usage is TRBJ1-2; no definite D call. The CDR3 runs 14 residues. CDR1 is SQVTM, CDR2 ANQGSEA, per germline. V was pared by 3 bases and J by 0 bases, with 11 bases between.